One sample yielded the 17 T cell receptor beta chains listed below, sequenced in a study of shared clonotypes between healthy human individuals. Using immunoSEQ multiplex PCR, the repertoire was profiled, and TCRdb retains in-frame clones only, with some absent. The sample has around 480,000 clones, approximately 79% seen once; the top ten hold approximately 12%. Source material: PBMCs. The receptors here all came from a woman in her forties in good health. Some clones in this sample may be carry-over from other donors' samples.

The chain couples TRBV4-1 to TRBJ1-2; D is undetermined. The V end lost 3 bases, the J end lost 3 bases, and 14 bases lay between the germline ends. Germline V gives CDR1 MGHRA, CDR2 YSYEKL. The CDR3 has 15 amino acids. The CDR3 DNA reads TGCGCCAGCAGCCAGGAGGAGGTATGGGACTATGGCTACACCTTC. It translates to CASSQEEVWDYGYTF.

With respect to this clone: Other DNA sequences within the sample encode an identical CDR3. The genes are TRBV6-4 and TRBJ2-1, with D perhaps matching TRBD2 (6 bases). In germline, CDR1 is MRHNA, CDR2 SNTAGT. CDR3 size: 15 residues. V was shortened by 0 bases and J by 1 base, with 7 bases between the two germline ends. The CDR3: CASSDSAGSYNEQFF. The DNA of the CDR3 is TGTGCCAGCAGTGACTCTGCGGGGTCCTACAATGAGCAGTTCTTC.

The count of this clone is one. The rearrangement uses TRBV4-3 and TRBJ2-5, with D possibly TRBD1 on 6 matching bases. CDR1 is LGHNA and CDR2 is YSLEER in the germline V gene. The CDR3 runs to 14 residues. Trimming took 0 bases from V and 5 from J, leaving 10 bases between them. The CDR3 nucleotides read TGCGCCAGCAGCCAAGATCTCCAGGGGGAGACCCAGTACTTC. This codes for CASSQDLQGETQYF.

The chain is built from TRBV19 and TRBJ1-5; D is uncertain. The CDR3 has 13 residues. The germline V gene encodes CDR1 LNHDA and CDR2 SQIVND (reference sequence). The V gene lost 7 bases and the J gene lost 8 bases, with 15 bases spanning the gap. The CDR3 reads CASTTWTREPQHF. The CDR3 bases are TGTGCCAGTACCACCTGGACGAGAGAGCCCCAGCATTTT.

The chain couples TRBV2 to TRBJ1-2; 8 nucleotides agree with TRBD1. The CDR3 is 15 amino acids. V was clipped by 5 bases and J by 0 bases; unmatched bases: 5. Germline V gene lookup returns CDR1 SNHLY and CDR2 FYNNEI. This CDR3 is CASSRDRPSNYGYTF. The CDR3 DNA reads TGTGCCAGCAGTAGGGACAGGCCTTCTAACTATGGCTACACCTTC.

This clone has only one observation. The CDR3 sequence is CASSPDRGRLATQYF. CDR3 nucleotide sequence: TGTGCCAGCAGCCCGGACAGGGGGCGATTGGCAACGCAGTATTTT. The J gene is TRBJ2-3, the V gene TRBV7-2, with 11 bases matching TRBD1. V lost 5 bases, J lost 9 bases, and 10 bases stayed unmatched. CDR1 and CDR2 from the germline V gene are SGHTA and FQGNSA. This CDR3 has 15 amino acids.

V and J are TRBV7-3 and TRBJ1-5; D is undetermined. V lost 1 base and J 8 bases, leaving 6 bases between the germline ends. The length of the CDR3 is 12 residues. The germline CDR1 and CDR2 sequences are SGHTA and FQGTGA. Written as DNA, the CDR3 is TGTGCCAGCAGCTTAAGCTTCAAGCCCCAGCATTTT. Protein product: CASSLSFKPQHF.

This chain joins TRBV5-1 and TRBJ1-1; TRBD1 aligns across 8 bases. V lost 3 bases, J lost 1 base, and 8 bases stayed unmatched. The CDR3 sequence is 16 residues long. The germline V gene has CDR1 SGHRS and CDR2 YFSETQ. The DNA for the CDR3 is TGCGCCAGCAGCTCCCCAGGACAGGGTGGGAACACTGAAGCTTTCTTT. Amino acid sequence: CASSSPGQGGNTEAFF.

This CDR3 reads CAWSVPGTDGGYTF. CDR3 DNA sequence: TGTGCCTGGAGTGTACCGGGGACAGATGGTGGCTACACCTTC. This chain uses TRBV30 with TRBJ1-2; 7 nucleotides line up with TRBD1. This CDR3 is 14 amino acids long. The germline CDR1 and CDR2 sequences are GTSNPN and SVGIG (reference sequence). Unmatched junction bases numbered 8, after V lost 0 bases and J lost 7 bases. Supplemented by reference TRBV30 and TRBJ1-2, the full variable domain reads SQTIHQWPATLVQPVGSPLSLECTVEGTSNPNLYWYRQAAGRGLQLLFYSVGIGQISSEVPQNLSASRPQDRQFILSSKKLLLSDSGFYLCAWSVPGTDGGYTFGSGTRLTVV.

Remarks on this clone: A junction end diverges from the germline sequence, so it may reflect a read error. The chain employs TRBV30 and TRBJ1-5; D remains ambiguous. Germline values: CDR1 GTSNPN, CDR2 SVGIG (reference sequence). The CDR3 is made up of 14 amino acids. For the CDR3, the DNA is TGTGCCTGGAGGGGAGACGGGGAAAATCAGCCCCGGCATTTT. Translation: CAWRGDGENQPRHF.

V and J are TRBV11-3 and TRBJ2-4, with TRBD1 matching 9 bases. The CDR3 is 18 amino acids. Trimming at V came to 5 bases and at J to 0 bases, leaving 11 bases not matched to a gene. Germline CDR1 reads SGHNT; CDR2 reads YENEEA. The CDR3 sequence is CASSPGTGKTLAKNIQYF. The CDR3, as DNA: TGTGCCAGCAGCCCCGGGACAGGGAAAACTCTAGCCAAAAACATTCAGTACTTC.

A few counts support this clone. The rearrangement links TRBV18 to TRBJ2-2, with D perhaps matching TRBD2 (6 bases). This CDR3 is built from 14 residues. Germline CDR1 reads KGHSH; CDR2 reads LQKENI. V shed 3 bases and J shed 2 bases, with 7 bases lying between them. The CDR3 loop reads CASSPGTNTGELFF. DNA for the CDR3: TGTGCCAGCTCACCGGGGACTAACACCGGGGAGCTGTTTTTT.

Note on this clone: This sample also contains other DNA sequences that code for the same CDR3. This chain connects TRBV5-1 to TRBJ2-5; a weak D match, TRBD1 (6 bases). The CDR3 covers 14 residues. The germline V and J ends were trimmed by 0 bases and 1 base, with 7 bases remaining between them. Germline V CDR1 and CDR2: SGHRS, YFSETQ. Here the CDR3 reads CASSLVGAQETQYF. For the CDR3, the DNA is TGCGCCAGCAGCTTGGTGGGGGCCCAAGAGACCCAGTACTTC. The whole variable domain, remainder taken from reference TRBV5-1 and TRBJ2-5, is KAGVTQTPRYLIKTRGQQVTLSCSPISGHRSVSWYQQTPGQGLQFLFEYFSETQRNKGNFPGRFSGRQFSNSRSEMNVSTLELGDSALYLCASSLVGAQETQYFGPGTRLLVL.

The rearrangement links TRBV14 to TRBJ1-1; 9 bases agree with TRBD1. CDR3 length: 15 residues. Germline assignment: CDR1 SGHDN and CDR2 FVKESK. J lost 4 bases, V lost 4 bases, and 7 bases had no gene match. The CDR3 region is CASSPYRGRGTEAFF. CDR3 DNA sequence: TGTGCCAGCAGCCCTTACAGGGGGCGAGGCACTGAAGCTTTCTTT.

This chain links TRBV6-5 with TRBJ1-1, with D possibly TRBD1 on 5 matching bases. Trimming shortened V by 6 bases and J by 4 bases, and 12 bases separated the two germline ends. This CDR3 has 13 amino acids. Germline lookup yields CDR1 MNHEY and CDR2 SVGAGI. CDR3 protein: CASSPQAGTEAFF. The CDR3 DNA sequence: TGTGCCAGCAGCCCACAGGCGGGCACTGAAGCTTTCTTT.

The sample holds one count of this clone. The chain recombines TRBV30 with TRBJ2-1; D is perhaps TRBD1 or TRBD2 (5 bases each). The CDR3 extends over 15 amino acids. Per the germline V gene, CDR1 is GTSNPN and CDR2 is SVGIG (reference sequence). Trimming removed 4 bases from V and 5 bases from J, with 18 bases in between. The CDR3, as DNA: TGTGCCTGGAACCCCGTATCGGGGACCGACAATGAGCAGTTCTTC. It specifies CAWNPVSGTDNEQFF.

This chain joins TRBV4-1 and TRBJ2-4, with unresolved D. Trimming removed 4 bases at V and 0 bases at J, with 25 bases between. CDR3 size: 20 residues. Germline loops: CDR1 MGHRA, CDR2 YSYEKL. The CDR3 sequence: CASSPPGWPTPLLAKNIQYF. DNA of the CDR3: TGCGCCAGCAGCCCTCCAGGTTGGCCTACGCCTCTCCTAGCCAAAAACATTCAGTACTTC.